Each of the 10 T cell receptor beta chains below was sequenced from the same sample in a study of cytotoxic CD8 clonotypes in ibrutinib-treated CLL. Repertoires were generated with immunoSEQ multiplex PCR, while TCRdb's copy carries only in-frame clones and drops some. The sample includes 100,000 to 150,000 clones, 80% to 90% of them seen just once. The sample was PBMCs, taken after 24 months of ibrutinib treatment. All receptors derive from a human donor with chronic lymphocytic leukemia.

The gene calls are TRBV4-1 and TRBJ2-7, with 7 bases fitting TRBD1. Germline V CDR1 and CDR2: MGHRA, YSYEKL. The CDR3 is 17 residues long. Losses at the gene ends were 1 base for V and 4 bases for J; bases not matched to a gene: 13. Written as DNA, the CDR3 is TGCGCCAGCAGCCAAGCCTTTTTCGGGACAGAGAGATACGAGCAGTACTTC. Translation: CASSQAFFGTERYEQYF.

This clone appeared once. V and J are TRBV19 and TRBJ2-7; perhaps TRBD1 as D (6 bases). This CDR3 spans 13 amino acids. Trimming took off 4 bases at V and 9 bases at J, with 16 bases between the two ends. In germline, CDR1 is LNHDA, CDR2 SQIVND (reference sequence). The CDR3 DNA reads TGTGCCAGTAGTACCGAACAGGGAATCGGGCAGTACTTC. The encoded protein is CASSTEQGIGQYF.

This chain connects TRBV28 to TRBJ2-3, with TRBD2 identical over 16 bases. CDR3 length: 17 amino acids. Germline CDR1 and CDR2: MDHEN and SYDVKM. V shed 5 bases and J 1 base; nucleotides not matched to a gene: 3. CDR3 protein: CASSTGLAGGGTDTQYF. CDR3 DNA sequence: TGTGCCAGCAGTACGGGACTAGCGGGAGGGGGCACAGATACGCAGTATTTT. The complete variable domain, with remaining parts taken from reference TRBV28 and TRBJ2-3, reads DVKVTQSSRYLVKRTGEKVFLECVQDMDHENMFWYRQDPGLGLRLIYFSYDVKMKEKGDIPEGYSVSREKKERFSLILESASTNQTSMYLCASSTGLAGGGTDTQYFGPGTRLTVL.

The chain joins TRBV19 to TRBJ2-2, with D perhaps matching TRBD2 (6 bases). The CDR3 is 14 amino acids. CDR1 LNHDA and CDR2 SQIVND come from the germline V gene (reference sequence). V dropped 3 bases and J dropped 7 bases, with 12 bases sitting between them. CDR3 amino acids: CASSIFGSLGELFF. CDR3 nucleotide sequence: TGTGCCAGTAGTATCTTCGGGAGCCTCGGGGAGCTGTTTTTT.

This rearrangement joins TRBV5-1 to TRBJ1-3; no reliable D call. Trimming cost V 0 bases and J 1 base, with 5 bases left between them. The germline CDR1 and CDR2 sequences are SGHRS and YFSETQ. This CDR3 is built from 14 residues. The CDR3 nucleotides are TGCGCCAGCAGCTTGGACGGATCTGGAAACACCATATATTTT. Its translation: CASSLDGSGNTIYF.

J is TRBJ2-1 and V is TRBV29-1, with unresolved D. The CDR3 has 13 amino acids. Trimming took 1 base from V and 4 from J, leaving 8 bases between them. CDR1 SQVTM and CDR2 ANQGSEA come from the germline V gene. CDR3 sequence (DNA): TGCAGCGTTGAAGCCGACCGGTACAATGAGCAGTTCTTC. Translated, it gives CSVEADRYNEQFF.

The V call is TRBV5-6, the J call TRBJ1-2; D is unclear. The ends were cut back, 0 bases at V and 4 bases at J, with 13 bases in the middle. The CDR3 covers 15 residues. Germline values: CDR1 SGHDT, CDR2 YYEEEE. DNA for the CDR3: TGTGCCAGCAGCTTGGGTGAGGTTCCAACCTATGGCTACACCTTC. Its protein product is CASSLGEVPTYGYTF.

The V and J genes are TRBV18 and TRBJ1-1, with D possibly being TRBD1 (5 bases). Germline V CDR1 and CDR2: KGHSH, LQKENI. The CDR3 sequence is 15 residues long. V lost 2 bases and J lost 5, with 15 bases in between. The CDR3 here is CASSPIRGSRTEAFF. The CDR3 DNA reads TGTGCCAGCTCACCAATAAGGGGCAGTAGGACTGAAGCTTTCTTT.

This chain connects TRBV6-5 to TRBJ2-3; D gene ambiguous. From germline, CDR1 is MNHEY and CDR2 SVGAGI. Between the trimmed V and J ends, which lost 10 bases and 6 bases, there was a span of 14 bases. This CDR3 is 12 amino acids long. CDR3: CANPPDRDTQYF. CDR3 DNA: TGTGCCAACCCCCCTGATCGGGATACGCAGTATTTT.

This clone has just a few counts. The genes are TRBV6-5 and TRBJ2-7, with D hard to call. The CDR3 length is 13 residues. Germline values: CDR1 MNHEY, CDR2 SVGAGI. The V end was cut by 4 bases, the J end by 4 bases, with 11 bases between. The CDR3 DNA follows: TGTGCCAGCAGTTTTGGACCAAGATACGAGCAGTACTTC. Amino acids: CASSFGPRYEQYF.